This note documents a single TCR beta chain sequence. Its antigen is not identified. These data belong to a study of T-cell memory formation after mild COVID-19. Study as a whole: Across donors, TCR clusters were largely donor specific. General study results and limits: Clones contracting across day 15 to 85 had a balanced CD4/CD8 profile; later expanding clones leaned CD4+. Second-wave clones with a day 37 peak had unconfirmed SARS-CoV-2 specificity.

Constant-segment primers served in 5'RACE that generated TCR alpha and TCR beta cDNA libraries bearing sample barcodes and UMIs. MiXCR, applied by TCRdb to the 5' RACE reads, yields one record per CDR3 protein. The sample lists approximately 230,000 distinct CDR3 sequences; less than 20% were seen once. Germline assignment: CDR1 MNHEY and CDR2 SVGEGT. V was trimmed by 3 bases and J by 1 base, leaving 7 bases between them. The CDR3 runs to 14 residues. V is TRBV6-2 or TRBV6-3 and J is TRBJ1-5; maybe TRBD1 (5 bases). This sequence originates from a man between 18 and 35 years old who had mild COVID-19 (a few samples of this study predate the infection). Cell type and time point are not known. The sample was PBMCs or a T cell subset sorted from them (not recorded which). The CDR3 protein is CASSYRDSNQPQHF. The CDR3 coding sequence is TGTGCCAGCAGTTATCGGGACAGCAATCAGCCCCAGCATTTT.